Listed below are T cell receptor beta chains from one sample, sequenced in a study of beta chain features in type 1 diabetes. Sequenced by immunoSEQ multiplex PCR; TCRdb stores in-frame clones only, minus some. The table lists nearly 350,000 clones, approximately 10% of them singletons. Input material: central memory CD4+ T cells from blood. The receptors were gathered from a man aged 25-40 years with type 1 diabetes. The CDR3 runs from the conserved cysteine through the conserved F or W. Fields, in order: D gene, V gene, J gene, clone size, CDR3 protein, CDR3 DNA. The D gene is left open where the match is weak. Only part of the rows carry a size: once, few, many, or a class if the clone is expanded.

D: .; V: TRBV23-1; J: TRBJ1-6; size: many; CDR3: CASSMLSGSPLHF; DNA: TGCGCCAGCTCCATGCTGAGCGGTTCACCCCTCCACTTT
D: TRBD1; V: TRBV7-2; J: TRBJ2-2; size: .; CDR3: CASSLSRTGPDTGELFF; DNA: TGTGCCAGCAGCCTCAGCAGGACAGGGCCCGACACCGGGGAGCTGTTTTTT
D: .; V: TRBV7-6; J: TRBJ2-7; size: .; CDR3: CASSSVSYEQYF; DNA: TGTGCCAGCAGCTCGGTCTCTTACGAGCAGTACTTC
D: .; V: TRBV5-6; J: TRBJ2-5; size: few; CDR3: CASSPLDQETQYF; DNA: TGTGCCAGCAGTCCTCTAGATCAAGAGACCCAGTACTTC
D: TRBD1; V: TRBV10-3; J: TRBJ2-2; size: .; CDR3: CAIRGDRGPTGELFF; DNA: TGTGCCATCAGGGGGGACAGGGGGCCTACCGGGGAGCTGTTTTTT
D: TRBD2; V: TRBV10-3; J: TRBJ2-1; size: many; CDR3: CAISDTSGTDEQFF; DNA: TGTGCCATCAGTGATACTAGCGGGACTGATGAGCAGTTCTTC
D: .; V: TRBV27; J: TRBJ1-5; size: .; CDR3: CASSLLTGINQPQHF; DNA: TGTGCCAGCAGTTTATTAACAGGGATCAATCAGCCCCAGCATTTT
D: TRBD1; V: TRBV4-3; J: TRBJ1-2; size: many; CDR3: CASSQGDRASRGGYTF; DNA: TGCGCCAGCAGCCAAGGGGACAGGGCTAGCAGAGGGGGCTACACCTTC
D: TRBD1; V: TRBV7-2; J: TRBJ2-5; size: few; CDR3: CASSLGPGQGSETQYF; DNA: TGTGCCAGCAGCTTAGGCCCGGGACAGGGGTCAGAGACCCAGTACTTC
D: .; V: TRBV5-1; J: TRBJ2-6; size: few; CDR3: CASSSGTLSGANVLTF; DNA: TGCGCCAGCAGCTCCGGGACGCTCTCTGGGGCCAACGTCCTGACTTTC